Each of the 24 T cell receptor beta chains below was sequenced from the same sample in a study of blood T cell repertoires in COVID-19. Measured with immunoSEQ multiplex PCR; TCRdb has only the in-frame clones, and not every one. The data show 150,000 to 200,000 clones, approximately 90% seen once. Sequences were obtained from peripheral blood. These receptors were obtained from a man aged 70 or older with active or convalescent COVID-19.

The V and J genes are TRBV7-9 and TRBJ1-4, with 7 positions matching TRBD1. This CDR3 has 15 amino acids. Germline lookup yields CDR1 SEHNR and CDR2 FQNEAQ (reference sequence). The V and J ends lost 5 bases and 5 bases, in that order; junction bases with no gene match: 8. CDR3 sequence: CASSRKTGPNEKLFF. CDR3 bases: TGTGCCAGCAGCCGCAAGACAGGGCCGAATGAAAAACTGTTTTTT.

The V and J genes are TRBV6-2 or TRBV6-3 and TRBJ2-1, with TRBD2 matching over 8 bases. Germline V gene sequence: CDR1 MNHEY, CDR2 SVGEGT. The V segment lost 3 bases and the J segment 10 bases; nucleotides outside the gene matches: 8. This CDR3 spans 14 amino acids. CDR3 sequence reads: CASSYFDGGGEQFF. CDR3 bases: TGTGCCAGCAGTTATTTTGACGGCGGGGGGGAGCAGTTCTTC.

The chain carries TRBV27 and TRBJ2-1; tentative D call: TRBD1 (5 bases). Between the trimmed V and J ends, which lost 2 bases and 2 bases, there was a span of 13 bases. Germline V gives CDR1 MNHEY, CDR2 SMNVEV (reference sequence). This CDR3 has 16 amino acids. CDR3 nucleotides: TGTGCCAGCAGTTTAGTGACAGCCCGACCCTACAATGAGCAGTTCTTC. The encoded protein is CASSLVTARPYNEQFF.

This chain uses TRBV28 with TRBJ2-7; 7 bases align to TRBD1. With 4 bases clipped from V and 3 bases from J, the junction kept 12 bases outside the gene matches. Germline V gives CDR1 MDHEN, CDR2 SYDVKM. This CDR3 region has 16 residues. This CDR3 is CASSYDRTGGVYEQYF. Written as DNA, the CDR3 is TGTGCCAGCAGTTACGACCGGACAGGCGGAGTCTACGAGCAGTACTTC.

This sequence joins TRBV24-1 and TRBJ2-1, with 7 nucleotides matching TRBD1. Looked up from germline, CDR1 is KGHDR and CDR2 is SFDVKD. Trimming removed 6 bases from V and 10 bases from J; junction bases left unmatched: 8. This CDR3 region has 13 residues. CDR3 nucleotide sequence: TGTGCCACCAGTAGGGGGCCGAGCAAGGAGCAGTTCTTC. Residues: CATSRGPSKEQFF.

The chain carries TRBV7-9 and TRBJ2-7, with TRBD1 identical over 8 bases. From germline, CDR1 is SEHNR and CDR2 FQNEAQ (reference sequence). This CDR3 region has 15 residues. Trimming removed 7 bases from V and 3 bases from J; junction bases left unmatched: 11. CDR3 region: CASTRAGTGIYEQYF. The CDR3, as DNA: TGTGCCAGCACCAGGGCCGGGACAGGAATCTACGAGCAGTACTTC. Full variable domain (missing parts from reference TRBV7-9 and TRBJ2-7): DTGVSQNPRHKITKRGQNVTFRCDPISEHNRLYWYRQTLGQGPEFLTYFQNEAQLEKSRLLSDRFSAERPKGSFSTLEIQRTEQGDSAMYLCASTRAGTGIYEQYFGPGTRLTVT.

This rearrangement joins TRBV28 to TRBJ1-4, with TRBD1 matching over 10 bases. CDR3 length: 15 residues. With V trimmed by 6 bases and J by 6 bases, 7 bases remained unmatched. Germline CDR1 and CDR2: MDHEN and SYDVKM. The CDR3 nucleotides are TGTGCCAGCAGACTACCCGGGACAGGGGATGAAAAACTGTTTTTT. Translation: CASRLPGTGDEKLFF.

The chain has TRBV7-2 and TRBJ1-6; D not resolved. Trimming left V 5 bases short and J 7 bases short, with 15 bases between. Germline V gene sequence: CDR1 SGHTA, CDR2 FQGNSA. The CDR3 sequence is 15 residues long. The CDR3 nucleotides are TGTGCCAGCAGCACCGTGACGATTAGCAATTCACCCCTCCACTTT. Residues: CASSTVTISNSPLHF.

The J gene is TRBJ2-1, the V gene TRBV15; 8 positions agree with TRBD1. Germline lookup yields CDR1 LNHNV and CDR2 YYDKDF (reference sequence). The CDR3 loop spans 16 amino acids. V lost 2 bases to trimming and J lost 0 bases; unmatched junction nucleotides: 3. The CDR3 region is CATSRQGAGSYNEQFF. CDR3 DNA: TGTGCCACCAGCAGACAGGGGGCCGGCTCCTACAATGAGCAGTTCTTC.

The chain carries TRBV11-2 and TRBJ1-5; D is undetermined. The CDR3 runs 13 residues. CDR1 is SGHAT and CDR2 is FQNNGV in the germline V gene. V lost 6 bases and J lost 6, with 12 bases in between. CDR3 region: CASSGEMGQPQHF. Written as DNA, the CDR3 is TGTGCCAGCAGTGGGGAGATGGGTCAGCCCCAGCATTTT.

This sequence joins TRBV7-9 and TRBJ2-7; 13 bases agree with TRBD2. Germline assignment: CDR1 SEHNR and CDR2 FQNEAQ (reference sequence). The CDR3 is made up of 17 amino acids. The trim removed 5 bases at V and 9 bases at J, leaving 16 bases unmatched. The CDR3 sequence: CASSASRGLAGLPRQYF. CDR3 sequence (DNA): TGTGCCAGCAGCGCAAGTAGGGGACTAGCGGGGCTACCCCGGCAGTACTTC. The full variable domain, rest sourced from reference TRBV7-9 and TRBJ2-7, is DTGVSQNPRHKITKRGQNVTFRCDPISEHNRLYWYRQTLGQGPEFLTYFQNEAQLEKSRLLSDRFSAERPKGSFSTLEIQRTEQGDSAMYLCASSASRGLAGLPRQYFGPGTRLTVT.

V is TRBV29-1 and J is TRBJ1-2; D is uncertain. The CDR3 extends over 11 amino acids. Germline V gives CDR1 SQVTM, CDR2 ANQGSEA. The V end was cut by 4 bases, the J end by 1 base, with 4 bases between. CDR3 residues: CSVGHNYGYTF. DNA for the CDR3: TGCAGCGTTGGACATAACTATGGCTACACCTTC.

This chain links TRBV25-1 with TRBJ2-5; TRBD1 is a possible D gene (5 bases). The CDR3 contains 16 residues. Germline CDR1 is MGHDK and CDR2 is SYGVNS. Trimming shortened V by 3 bases and J by 0 bases, and 14 bases separated the two germline ends. The CDR3 DNA reads as TGTGCCAGCAGTGAGGTCGGACACGCGTACCAAGAGACCCAGTACTTC. This encodes CASSEVGHAYQETQYF.

The chain uses TRBV7-9 and TRBJ2-1, with no clear D. The germline gives CDR1 SEHNR, CDR2 FQNEAQ (reference sequence). CDR3 length equals 12 residues. The V end lost 7 bases, the J end lost 7 bases, and 11 bases lay between the germline ends. CDR3 amino acids: CASTIDMNEQFF. CDR3 in DNA: TGTGCCAGCACCATTGACATGAATGAGCAGTTCTTC. Variable domain in full (rest from reference TRBV7-9 and TRBJ2-1): DTGVSQNPRHKITKRGQNVTFRCDPISEHNRLYWYRQTLGQGPEFLTYFQNEAQLEKSRLLSDRFSAERPKGSFSTLEIQRTEQGDSAMYLCASTIDMNEQFFGPGTRLTVL.

CDR3 DNA sequence: TGTGCCAGCAGCCCCTATCGACAGGGGAGGAATTCACCCCTCCACTTT. The encoded protein is CASSPYRQGRNSPLHF. The rearrangement links TRBV3-1 (or the pseudogene TRBV3-2) to TRBJ1-6, with 8 bases that match TRBD1. The length of the CDR3 is 16 residues. In germline, CDR1 is LGHDT, CDR2 YNNKEL (reference sequence). Germline trimming cut 4 bases from V and 7 bases from J; bases unmatched to any gene: 9.

The V and J genes are TRBV4-3 and TRBJ1-4; D uncertain. Germline V CDR1 and CDR2: LGHNA, YSLEER. This CDR3 is 19 amino acids long. V was clipped by 1 base and J by 0 bases, with 18 bases between them. This chain's CDR3 is CASSQGFMMGSPTNEKLFF. The CDR3 coding sequence is TGCGCCAGCAGCCAAGGGTTTATGATGGGCAGCCCAACTAATGAAAAACTGTTTTTT.

The V gene is TRBV19, the J gene TRBJ1-1, with 7 bases identical to TRBD1. The trim removed 3 bases at V and 0 bases at J, leaving 4 bases unmatched. This CDR3 comprises 15 residues. Looked up from germline, CDR1 is LNHDA and CDR2 is SQIVND (reference sequence). The CDR3 spells CASSIRQGLNTEAFF. CDR3 bases: TGTGCCAGTAGTATCAGACAGGGATTGAACACTGAAGCTTTCTTT.

This chain connects TRBV2 to TRBJ1-5; D not certain. Germline V lookup: CDR1 SNHLY, CDR2 FYNNEI. Trimming took 4 bases from V and 14 from J, leaving 15 bases between them. The CDR3 is 12 amino acids. Written as DNA, the CDR3 is TGTGCCAGCAGTGTATCGACCGGGAGAAAGCATTTT. This encodes CASSVSTGRKHF.

CDR3 DNA sequence: TGCAGCGTGAGACTTACAGGGGCTGAGAATTCACCCCTCCACTTT. Translating gives CSVRLTGAENSPLHF. The V gene is TRBV29-1, the J gene TRBJ1-6; 7 bases map to TRBD1. J gave up 7 bases and V 6 bases, and 12 bases lay outside the gene matches. This CDR3 spans 15 amino acids. CDR1 is SQVTM and CDR2 is ANQGSEA in the germline V gene.

V gene TRBV9 combines with J gene TRBJ2-3; 10 nucleotides line up with TRBD2. Germline CDR1 reads SGDLS; CDR2 reads YYNGEE. This CDR3 comprises 16 residues. V dropped 1 base and J dropped 2; count of bases not matched to a gene: 4. As DNA, the CDR3 is TGTGCCAGCAGCGTAACTAGCGGGATCGACACAGATACGCAGTATTTT. Translated: CASSVTSGIDTDTQYF.

The chain carries TRBV18 and TRBJ1-1; 9 positions agree with TRBD1. CDR1 and CDR2 (germline): KGHSH, LQKENI. The CDR3 covers 14 residues. After removal of 5 bases from V and 6 bases from J, the junction contained 7 bases not matched to a gene. The CDR3 loop is CASSAGQGGAEAFF. In DNA form, the CDR3 reads TGTGCCAGCTCAGCGGGACAGGGAGGCGCTGAAGCTTTCTTT.

V and J are TRBV30 and TRBJ1-1; 11 nucleotides align to TRBD1. CDR3 size: 15 residues. J gave up 2 bases and V 2 bases, and 4 bases lay outside the gene matches. Per the germline V gene, CDR1 is GTSNPN and CDR2 is SVGIG (reference sequence). This CDR3 reads CAWSIGQGANTEAFF. The CDR3 DNA follows: TGTGCCTGGAGTATTGGACAGGGGGCAAACACTGAAGCTTTCTTT.

This clone was seen more than once but under ten times. The CDR3 spells CAWSPGWNTEAFF. The CDR3 DNA reads as TGTGCCTGGAGTCCAGGGTGGAACACTGAAGCTTTCTTT. The rearrangement uses TRBV30 and TRBJ1-1, with a weak D call TRBD1 (5 bases). Germline CDR1 reads GTSNPN; CDR2 reads SVGIG (reference sequence). V was cut by 2 bases and J by 1 base, with 8 bases left in between. The CDR3 is 13 residues long. Using reference TRBV30 and TRBJ1-1 for the parts outside the CDR3, the full variable domain is SQTIHQWPATLVQPVGSPLSLECTVEGTSNPNLYWYRQAAGRGLQLLFYSVGIGQISSEVPQNLSASRPQDRQFILSSKKLLLSDSGFYLCAWSPGWNTEAFFGQGTRLTVV.

The chain employs TRBV28 and TRBJ2-7, with 9 bases identical to TRBD1. Trimming at V came to 8 bases and at J to 5 bases, leaving 13 bases not matched to a gene. CDR1 is MDHEN and CDR2 is SYDVKM in the germline V gene. The CDR3 extends over 15 amino acids. CDR3 loop: CASRGAPGQGHEQYF. CDR3 DNA: TGTGCCAGCCGGGGGGCCCCGGGACAGGGCCACGAGCAGTACTTC.